This TCR beta chain was identified during a study of blood T cell repertoires in COVID-19. At the level of the study: The United States, Italy and Spain supplied acute and convalescent COVID-19 samples. The analysed material was cDNA or gDNA that came from T cells, B-cell-depleted T cells, or PBMCs.

In the original workflow: Estimation of nucleated cell counts relied on the amplification of reference gene primers. Sequencing was performed with immunoSEQ multiplex PCR; in TCRdb, only in-frame clones are kept and a portion is missing. The DNA was the basis for D and trimming; V, J and clone size are from that table. The sample has 100,000 to 150,000 clones, 70% to 90% seen once. V was pared by 4 bases and J by 0 bases, with 11 bases between. This CDR3 has 14 residues. Germline CDR1 is SGDLS and CDR2 is YYNGEE. This rearrangement joins TRBV9 to TRBJ2-7; TRBD1 might be the D (6 bases). The specimen sequenced was peripheral blood. This TCR was recovered from a man aged 70 or older with active COVID-19. The CDR3 DNA follows: TGTGCCAGCAGCAGGACAGCAAACTCCTACGAGCAGTACTTC. It is translated as CASSRTANSYEQYF.